This T cell receptor (beta chain) was sequenced in a study of regulatory T cells in long-lasting Graves disease. CDR3 regions were amplified by Arm-PCR using iRepertoire HTBI primers to build TCR beta libraries. TCRdb re-analysed the multiplex PCR reads in MiXCR, keeping a single row per CDR3 protein. The table lists under 450,000 distinct CDR3 sequences, around 16% of them singletons. Specified time point: newly diagnosed GD, antithyroid drugs for less than 3 months. Isolated PBMC RNA provided the starting material for the TCR library. Graves' disease diagnosis was established per American Thyroid Association guidelines. The same data also went into a second study, on T cells in Graves' hyperthyroidism and ophthalmopathy. That paper notes: HTBI primers were used for first-round RT-PCR of the TCR CDR3.

The clonotype was recovered from a woman under 30 with Graves disease. The source material was peripheral blood mononuclear cells (PBMCs), sampled at new diagnosis, from a patient treated with antithyroid drugs.

CDR3 amino acids: CASRQTGDFLGELFF. CDR3 nucleotides: TGTGCCAGCAGGCAGACAGGCGATTTCCTCGGGGAGCTGTTTTTT. The chain recombines TRBV3-1 with TRBJ2-2; tentatively, D is TRBD1 (6 bases). Germline loops: CDR1 LGHDT, CDR2 YNNKEL (reference sequence). V gave up 6 bases and J gave up 7 bases, with 18 bases separating them. There are 15 residues in the CDR3.